This T cell receptor (beta chain) was sequenced in a study of T cell repertoires in ileal Crohn's disease. Study in general: Surgery for a complication: stricturing in roughly 60%, penetrating in approximately 40%. Study outcomes and limitations: The median delay to postoperative endoscopy was 6.9 months. Sorted CD8 T cells held more high-frequency clones than CD4.

As regards this clone: No antigen is known for it.

The repertoire was sequenced with immunoSEQ multiplex PCR; TCRdb's copy has only in-frame clones and lacks some. The sample lists around 15,000 clones, roughly 79% occurring once. Time point specified: neoterminal ileum biopsy at postoperative endoscopy, about 6 months after surgery. The sequence was collected from an adult with Crohn's disease. The sequencing sample was made of ileal tissue.

The CDR3 bases are TGCAGCGTTACCTCTTTAGCGGGAGCTAACGGTGAGCAGTTCTTC. It yields the protein CSVTSLAGANGEQFF. The rearrangement links TRBV29-1 to TRBJ2-1; 9 bases are a match to TRBD2. The CDR3 length is 15 residues. The germline V gene has CDR1 SQVTM and CDR2 ANQGSEA. Trimming removed 5 bases from V and 9 bases from J; junction bases left unmatched: 14.